This T cell receptor beta chain stems from a study of blood T cells in healthy people across ages. Whole-study findings and limits: Leaving the PBMCs unsorted stopped any conclusive comparison of naive versus antigen-experienced cells. Relative to aged donors, long-lived donors carried more naive CD4+ cells and displayed higher diversity.

This clonotype was seen a few times. Its antigen is still unknown. Combining a sample-barcoded 5' primer with a J-beta primer mix, a second PCR ran for about 6 to 11 cycles. From the 5' RACE reads, TCRdb called clonotypes with MiXCR, one entry per CDR3 protein. Found here are about 810,000 distinct CDR3 sequences, about 36% of them singletons; the top ten hold 13%. What was sequenced was blood. The TCR sequence derives from a young man in good health.

This chain's CDR3 is CASSSDGDEQYF. For the CDR3, the DNA is TGTGCCAGCAGCTCCGACGGGGACGAGCAGTACTTC. V is TRBV7-8 and J is TRBJ2-7; tentative D call: TRBD2 (5 bases). This CDR3 has 12 residues. V lost 4 bases, J lost 5 bases, and 9 bases lay in between. The germline CDR1 and CDR2 sequences are SGHVS and FQNEAQ.